A single sample is the source of the 12 T cell receptor beta chains below, sequenced in a study of cytomegalovirus exposure and HLA in healthy donors. The PCR contained 60 Vbeta and 13 Jbeta primers. TCRdb's table, derived via immunoSEQ multiplex PCR, lists solely in-frame clones and lacks some. The top ten hold 2% to 2.5% of the sample, which has roughly 140,000 clones, roughly 84% seen once. Material: PBMCs. These receptors came from a boy aged 2-9 years in good health and CMV-seronegative.

This clone was seen only once. V is TRBV5-4 and J is TRBJ1-3, with unresolved D. CDR1 SGHNT and CDR2 YYREEE come from the germline V gene (reference sequence). This CDR3 contains 16 residues. Trimming stripped 5 bases from V and 2 bases from J, with 17 bases between. The CDR3 spells CASRKEGGSAGNTIYF. DNA for the CDR3: TGTGCCAGCAGAAAAGAGGGCGGGAGTGCTGGAAACACCATATATTTT.

The V gene is TRBV27, the J gene TRBJ2-1; D gene unclear. The CDR3 runs 19 residues. V was clipped by 4 bases and J by 0 bases, with 22 bases between them. Germline CDR1 reads MNHEY; CDR2 reads SMNVEV (reference sequence). CDR3 sequence (DNA): TGTGCCAGCAGTTCCCTCCTTTCGACCGCCGGCGGCTCCTACAATGAGCAGTTCTTC. Amino acid sequence: CASSSLLSTAGGSYNEQFF.

The chain couples TRBV2 to TRBJ2-7; TRBD1 matches at 10 bases. Trimming removed 6 bases from V and 3 bases from J; junction bases left unmatched: 5. This CDR3 contains 14 residues. Looked up from germline, CDR1 is SNHLY and CDR2 is FYNNEI. CDR3 in amino acids: CASRTDRGFYEQYF. DNA for the CDR3: TGTGCCAGCAGAACGGACAGGGGGTTCTACGAGCAGTACTTC.

The chain uses TRBV5-1 and TRBJ2-5; TRBD1 aligns across 9 bases. The CDR3 spans 16 residues. J gave up 0 bases and V 4 bases, and 7 bases lay outside the gene matches. Germline V gene sequence: CDR1 SGHRS, CDR2 YFSETQ. This chain's CDR3 is CASSGGDRVNQETQYF. CDR3 DNA sequence: TGCGCCAGCAGCGGGGGGGACAGGGTCAACCAAGAGACCCAGTACTTC.

The V gene is TRBV11-2, the J gene TRBJ1-3; no clear D. Trimming stripped 0 bases from V and 0 bases from J, with 6 bases between. Germline V lookup: CDR1 SGHAT, CDR2 FQNNGV. The CDR3 runs to 15 residues. For the CDR3, the DNA is TGTGCCAGCAGCTTAGACAGTCTCTCTGGAAACACCATATATTTT. This translates into CASSLDSLSGNTIYF.

CDR3 sequence: CASSIGQGRLYEQYF. CDR3 sequence (DNA): TGTGCCAGCAGCATCGGACAGGGGCGACTCTACGAGCAGTACTTC. The gene calls are TRBV13 and TRBJ2-7; 9 bases match TRBD1. V gave up 5 bases and J gave up 3 bases; unmatched junction bases: 8. The germline CDR1 and CDR2 sequences are PRHDT and FYEKMQ (reference sequence). The CDR3 has 15 residues. Drawing the rest from reference TRBV13 and TRBJ2-7, the complete variable domain is AAGVIQSPRHLIKEKRETATLKCYPIPRHDTVYWYQQGPGQDPQFLISFYEKMQSDKGSIPDRFSAQQFSDYHSELNMSSLELGDSALYFCASSIGQGRLYEQYFGPGTRLTVT.

V is TRBV6-6 and J is TRBJ2-3, with a weak D call TRBD2 (7 bases). V shed 7 bases and J shed 0 bases, with 17 bases lying between them. This CDR3 has 16 residues. Per the germline V gene, CDR1 is MNHNY and CDR2 is SVGAGI (reference sequence). The CDR3 here is CASTRGASASTDTQYF. The CDR3, as DNA: TGTGCCAGCACCCGGGGGGCAAGTGCTAGCACAGATACGCAGTATTTT.

This chain joins TRBV7-8 and TRBJ2-3; TRBD1 matches at 8 bases. CDR3 length equals 16 residues. Per germline, CDR1 SGHVS and CDR2 FQNEAQ. Unmatched junction bases numbered 10, after V lost 5 bases and J lost 3 bases. CDR3 region: CASSVKIRQGTDTQYF. The CDR3 DNA follows: TGTGCCAGCAGCGTAAAAATCCGACAGGGGACAGATACGCAGTATTTT.

The V call is TRBV6-4, the J call TRBJ2-2; the match to TRBD2 covers 12 bases. Germline V gene lookup returns CDR1 MRHNA and CDR2 SNTAGT. This CDR3 comprises 15 residues. The trim removed 4 bases at V and 4 bases at J, leaving 1 base unmatched. CDR3 in amino acids: CASSASGGATGELFF. CDR3 bases: TGTGCCAGCAGTGCTAGCGGGGGGGCCACCGGGGAGCTGTTTTTT.

The V and J genes are TRBV6-1 and TRBJ2-5; 8 bases match TRBD2. The germline V gene has CDR1 MNHNS and CDR2 SASEGT. The CDR3 has 15 residues. Trimming at V came to 7 bases and at J to 5 bases, leaving 12 bases not matched to a gene. CDR3 in DNA: TGTGCCAGCACTAGGAAGGCGGGAGGTACGGAGACCCAGTACTTC. Residues: CASTRKAGGTETQYF.

The chain has TRBV6-1 and TRBJ1-2; TRBD1 aligns across 12 bases. V lost 4 bases and J lost 4; bases outside the gene matches: 10. The CDR3 contains 17 residues. CDR1 is MNHNS and CDR2 is SASEGT in the germline V gene. The CDR3: CASSARDRGHHGYGYTF. DNA for the CDR3: TGTGCCAGCAGTGCCCGGGACAGGGGGCATCACGGCTATGGCTACACCTTC.

This clone has just one count. This sequence joins TRBV11-1 and TRBJ1-2, with D perhaps matching TRBD1 (6 bases). This CDR3 contains 16 residues. V was cut by 2 bases and J by 6 bases, with 19 bases left in between. CDR1 and CDR2 from the germline V gene are SGHAT and FQDESV (reference sequence). The CDR3 region is CASSLKGSTGYDGYTF. DNA for the CDR3: TGTGCCAGCAGCTTAAAGGGAAGTACAGGGTACGATGGCTACACCTTC.